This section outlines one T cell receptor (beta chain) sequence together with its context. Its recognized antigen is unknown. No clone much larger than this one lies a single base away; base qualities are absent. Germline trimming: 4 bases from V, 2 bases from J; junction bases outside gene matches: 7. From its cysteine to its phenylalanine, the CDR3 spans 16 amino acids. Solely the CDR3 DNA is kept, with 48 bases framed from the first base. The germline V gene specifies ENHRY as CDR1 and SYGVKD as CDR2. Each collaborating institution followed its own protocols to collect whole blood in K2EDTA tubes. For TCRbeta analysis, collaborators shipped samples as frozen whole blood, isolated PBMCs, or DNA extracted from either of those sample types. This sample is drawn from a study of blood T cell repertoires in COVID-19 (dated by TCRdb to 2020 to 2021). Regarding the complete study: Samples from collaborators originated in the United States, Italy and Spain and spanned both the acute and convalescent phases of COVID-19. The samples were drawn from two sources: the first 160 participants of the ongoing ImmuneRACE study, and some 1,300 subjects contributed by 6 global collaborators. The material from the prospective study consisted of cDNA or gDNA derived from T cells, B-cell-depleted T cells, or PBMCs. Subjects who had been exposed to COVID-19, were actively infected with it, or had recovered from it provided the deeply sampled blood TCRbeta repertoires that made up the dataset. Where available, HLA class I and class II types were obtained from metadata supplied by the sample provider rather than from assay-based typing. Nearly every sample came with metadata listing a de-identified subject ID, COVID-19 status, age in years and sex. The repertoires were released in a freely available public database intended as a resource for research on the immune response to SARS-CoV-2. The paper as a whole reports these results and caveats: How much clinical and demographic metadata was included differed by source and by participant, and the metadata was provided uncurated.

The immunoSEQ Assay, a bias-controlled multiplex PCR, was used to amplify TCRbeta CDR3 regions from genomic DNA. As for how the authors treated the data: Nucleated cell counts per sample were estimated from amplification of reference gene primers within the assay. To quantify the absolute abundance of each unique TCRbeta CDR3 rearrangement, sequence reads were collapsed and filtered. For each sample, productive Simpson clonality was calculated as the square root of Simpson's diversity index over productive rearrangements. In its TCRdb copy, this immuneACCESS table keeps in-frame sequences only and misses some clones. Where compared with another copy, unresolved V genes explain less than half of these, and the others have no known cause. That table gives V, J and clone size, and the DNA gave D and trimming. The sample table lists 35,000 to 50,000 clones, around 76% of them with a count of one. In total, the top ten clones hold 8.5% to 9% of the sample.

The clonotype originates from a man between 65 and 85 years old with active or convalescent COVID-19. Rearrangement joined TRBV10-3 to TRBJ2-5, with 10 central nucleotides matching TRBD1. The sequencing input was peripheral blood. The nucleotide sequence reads TGTGCCATCAGTGGGACGACAGGGGGCTGGCAAGAGACCCAGTACTTC. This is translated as CAISGTTGGWQETQYF.